The source of this T cell receptor beta chain is a study of blood T cells in healthy people across ages. Germline V gene data show CDR1 as SGHTA and CDR2 as FQGTGA. V was clipped by 6 bases and J by 6 bases, with 20 bases between them. The CDR3 has 15 amino acids. Then a second PCR, running roughly 7 to 11 cycles, was carried out with a sample-barcoded 5' primer and a J-beta primer mix. Every cDNA was tagged by a template-switch adaptor with 12 random nucleotides. TCRdb re-derived calls from the 5' RACE reads in MiXCR, one entry per CDR3 protein. The table includes about 930,000 distinct CDR3 sequences, approximately 32% detected once. They isolated at least 6.5 million PBMCs from each sample. These data were also reused for a study on T cells of mothers and their children. Per that study: Related mother-child pairs shared marginally more repertoire than unrelated pairs, though not significantly.

The clonotype originates from a woman aged 40-49 years in good health. Sequenced input: blood. The chain links TRBV7-3 to TRBJ1-2; weak D call: TRBD1 (5 bases). Here the CDR3 DNA reads TGTGCCAGCAGACTTAATGTCGCCCAGGGAAATGGCTACACCTTC. Translating it yields CASRLNVAQGNGYTF. Full variable domain (outside the CDR3, taken from reference TRBV7-3 and TRBJ1-2): GAGVSQTPSNKVTEKGKYVELRCDPISGHTALYWYRQSLGQGPEFLIYFQGTGAADDSGLPNDRFFAVRPEGSVSTLKIQRTERGDSAVYLCASRLNVAQGNGYTFGSGTRLTVV.